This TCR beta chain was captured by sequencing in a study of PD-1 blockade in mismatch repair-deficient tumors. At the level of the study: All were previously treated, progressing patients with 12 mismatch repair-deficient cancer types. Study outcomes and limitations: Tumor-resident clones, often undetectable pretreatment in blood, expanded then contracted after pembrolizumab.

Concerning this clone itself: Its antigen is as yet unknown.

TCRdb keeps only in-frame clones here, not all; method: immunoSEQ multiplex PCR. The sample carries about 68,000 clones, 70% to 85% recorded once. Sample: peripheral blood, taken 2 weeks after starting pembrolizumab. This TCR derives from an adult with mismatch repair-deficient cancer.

The CDR3 DNA reads TGTGCCAGCAGCTTAGCGCCTGGAAACACCATATATTTT. Protein product: CASSLAPGNTIYF. The chain joins TRBV7-2 to TRBJ1-3, with D hard to call. V lost 0 bases, J lost 2 bases, and 2 bases lay in between. Germline loops: CDR1 SGHTA, CDR2 FQGNSA. The CDR3 has 13 residues.